Sequencing of this T cell receptor beta chain was carried out in a study of beta chain features in type 1 diabetes. Study observations and caveats: Type 1 diabetes patients had TCRB CDR3s that were shorter (moderately but significantly so) in all four CD4+ subsets.

Trimming took 2 bases from V and 2 from J, leaving 7 bases between them. The germline CDR1 and CDR2 sequences are SGHRS and YFSETQ. There are 13 residues in the CDR3. Naive, central memory, regulatory and stem cell-like memory cells within the CD4+ compartment were sorted using CD45RO/CCR7/CD25/CD127/CD95/CD27. Purity of each sorted population was above 95%. In this sample, this clone turned up a few times. Its matching antigen is unknown. As every portion of the isolated RNA was reverse transcribed, the sequencing read expressed TCRB transcripts. The method was immunoSEQ multiplex PCR; TCRdb's version includes in-frame clones alone and lacks a portion of them. This table holds hundreds of thousands of clones, over 12% found once.

The receptor comes from a man aged 18 to 35 with type 1 diabetes. Input material: naive CD4+ T cells from blood. The chain carries TRBV5-1 and TRBJ2-5, with unresolved D. This CDR3 reads CASSFSLQETQYF. In DNA form, the CDR3 reads TGCGCCAGCAGCTTCTCACTTCAAGAGACCCAGTACTTC.